This entry describes one T cell receptor beta chain. Its target is unknown. The CDR3 totals 17 residues. Germline CDR1 SGDLS, CDR2 YYNGEE. V lost 6 bases, J lost 2 bases, and 13 bases stayed unmatched. This sample stems from a study of cytomegalovirus exposure and HLA in healthy donors. Study background: Samples from HLA-typed donors yielded some 85 million unique TCRs in an early data release.

Primers included in the PCR were 60 Vbeta and 13 Jbeta primers. Some clones are missing from TCRdb's copy, which holds only in-frame ones; the method was immunoSEQ multiplex PCR. In the table there are fewer than 250,000 clones, 80% to 90% of which are singletons. Study-wide results and caveats: Most TCRs appeared rarely, but some public TCRs recurred in many donors.

The rearrangement uses TRBV9 and TRBJ2-3; 9 bases map to TRBD2. The receptor was isolated from a man aged 25-40 years in good health and CMV-seronegative. The sequencing input was PBMCs. The CDR3 loop reads CASTIRGLAGDTDTQYF. The DNA for the CDR3 is TGTGCCAGCACGATCAGAGGATTAGCGGGGGACACAGATACGCAGTATTTT.